This TCR beta chain comes out of a study of T-cell memory formation after mild COVID-19. Libraries for TCRalpha and TCRbeta carried sample barcodes and unique molecular identifiers via 5'RACE. TCRdb re-called the 5' RACE reads with MiXCR, one entry per CDR3 protein. The sample has 25,000 to 35,000 distinct CDR3 sequences; about 12% are singletons. Germline loops: CDR1 LNHNV, CDR2 YYDKDF (reference sequence). V was clipped by 2 bases and J by 0 bases; unmatched bases: 6. The CDR3 extends over 16 amino acids. The V and J genes are TRBV15 and TRBJ2-5; 7 nucleotides align to TRBD1. The sequenced sample was PBMCs or a T cell subset sorted from them (not recorded which). This receptor was identified in an adult woman who had mild COVID-19 (a few samples of this study predate the infection). Cell type and time point are not known. This chain's CDR3 is CATSRLGQQYQETQYF. CDR3 nucleotide sequence: TGTGCCACCAGCAGATTGGGACAGCAGTACCAAGAGACCCAGTACTTC.